The present entry profiles one TCR beta chain with its context. TCRdb reprocessed the 5' RACE reads via MiXCR and lists one record per CDR3 protein. Found here are approximately 140,000 distinct CDR3 sequences, around 45% of them singletons; the top ten hold over 12%. CDR1 is MNHEY, CDR2 SMNVEV, per germline (reference sequence). This CDR3 spans 16 amino acids. V was pared by 5 bases and J by 6 bases, with 8 bases of the junction left unmatched. The data were obtained in a study of CD8 T cells in ankylosing spondylitis. Material for sequencing was synovial fluid, either unsorted or a sorted T cell fraction (not recorded which). The V and J genes are TRBV27 and TRBJ2-7, with 15 bases aligning to TRBD2. The TCR sequence derives from a male donor with ankylosing spondylitis. The CDR3 loop reads CASSQWTSGGASEQYF. CDR3 coding DNA: TGTGCCAGCAGTCAATGGACTAGCGGGGGGGCCTCCGAGCAGTACTTC.